One and the same sample provided the 32 T cell receptor beta chains below, sequenced in a study of beta chain features in type 1 diabetes. The isolated RNA, all of it, was reverse transcribed, so expressed TCRB transcripts were what got sequenced. Here immunoSEQ multiplex PCR was the method, and the copy in TCRdb shows in-frame clones only, minus some. Seen here are roughly 500,000 clones, approximately 30% observed once, and the top ten hold almost 0.065%. Sequenced sample: naive CD4+ T cells from blood. Receptor source: a young man in good health.

A few counts support this clone. This rearrangement joins TRBV4-1 to TRBJ2-4, with 10 bases lining up with TRBD1. V lost 3 bases to trimming and J lost 0 bases; unmatched junction nucleotides: 2. The CDR3 contains 16 residues. Germline-derived CDR1 and CDR2 are MGHRA and YSYEKL. This CDR3 reads CASSQGTGVAKNIQYF. The CDR3 DNA is TGCGCCAGCAGCCAGGGGACAGGGGTAGCCAAAAACATTCAGTACTTC.

This clone turned up a few times. The chain carries TRBV9 and TRBJ2-3, with 9 bases identical to TRBD2. J lost 5 bases, V lost 3 bases, and 4 bases had no gene match. This CDR3 is built from 14 residues. Per germline, CDR1 SGDLS and CDR2 YYNGEE. The CDR3 sequence: CASSASGTVDTQYF. The CDR3 bases are TGTGCCAGCAGCGCTAGCGGGACTGTAGATACGCAGTATTTT. Full variable domain (outside the CDR3, taken from reference TRBV9 and TRBJ2-3): DSGVTQTPKHLITATGQRVTLRCSPRSGDLSVYWYQQSLDQGLQFLIQYYNGEERAKGNILERFSAQQFPDLHSELNLSSLELGDSALYFCASSASGTVDTQYFGPGTRLTVL.

This clone was seen more than once but under ten times. The J gene is TRBJ2-3, the V gene TRBV7-9; 7 bases map to TRBD2. The J segment lost 4 bases and the V segment lost 9 bases, leaving 7 bases of the junction unmatched. The length of the CDR3 is 13 residues. Looked up from germline, CDR1 is SEHNR and CDR2 is FQNEAQ (reference sequence). The CDR3 bases are TGTGCCAGTCTTTATAGCGGGTCAGATACGCAGTATTTT. Translation: CASLYSGSDTQYF. The whole variable domain, filled in from reference TRBV7-9 and TRBJ2-3, reads DTGVSQNPRHKITKRGQNVTFRCDPISEHNRLYWYRQTLGQGPEFLTYFQNEAQLEKSRLLSDRFSAERPKGSFSTLEIQRTEQGDSAMYLCASLYSGSDTQYFGPGTRLTVL.

The rearrangement joins TRBV5-1 to TRBJ2-7; 7 bases match TRBD2. V shed 3 bases and J 2 bases; nucleotides not matched to a gene: 8. Per the germline V gene, CDR1 is SGHRS and CDR2 is YFSETQ. The CDR3 has 15 residues. CDR3 in amino acids: CASSWGLSKAYEQYF. CDR3 sequence (DNA): TGCGCCAGCAGCTGGGGACTATCCAAGGCCTACGAGCAGTACTTC.

The CDR3 protein is CASSFYQYEQYF. The CDR3 DNA follows: TGTGCCAGCAGCTTTTATCAGTACGAGCAGTACTTC. The chain uses TRBV11-2 and TRBJ2-7; D gene ambiguous. This CDR3 is 12 amino acids long. Germline assignment: CDR1 SGHAT and CDR2 FQNNGV. The V gene lost 3 bases and the J gene lost 4 bases, with 7 bases spanning the gap.

This clone occurred a few times. This chain connects TRBV7-2 to TRBJ2-5; a possible D gene is TRBD1 (5 bases). Trimming removed 7 bases from V and 3 bases from J, with 12 bases in between. This CDR3 region has 13 residues. Germline CDR1 SGHTA, CDR2 FQGNSA. The CDR3 region has the DNA TGTGCCAGCAACGGCGACAGAAAAGAGACCCAGTACTTC. It encodes CASNGDRKETQYF.

Only a few counts were recorded for this clone. V and J are TRBV29-1 and TRBJ2-1; 7 positions match TRBD1. V lost 3 bases and J lost 3; bases outside the gene matches: 2. From germline, CDR1 is SQVTM and CDR2 ANQGSEA. The CDR3 is 13 amino acids. The CDR3 loop is CSVDRQGYNEQFF. CDR3 nucleotide sequence: TGCAGCGTTGACCGACAGGGCTACAATGAGCAGTTCTTC.

In this sample, this clone turned up a few times. This sequence joins TRBV30 and TRBJ1-2; the D gene is possibly TRBD1 (6 bases). V dropped 0 bases and J dropped 4 bases, with 15 bases sitting between them. CDR1 is GTSNPN and CDR2 is SVGIG in the germline V gene (reference sequence). The CDR3 extends over 15 amino acids. CDR3 protein: CAWSVRAGEGYGYTF. The CDR3, as DNA: TGTGCCTGGAGTGTACGGGCAGGGGAAGGCTATGGCTACACCTTC.

This clone was observed a handful of times. The CDR3 DNA sequence: TGCAGCGCCTCTAGAGATACGCAGTATTTT. It specifies CSASRDTQYF. V usage is TRBV29-1 and J usage is TRBJ2-3, with D unclear. CDR1 SQVTM and CDR2 ANQGSEA come from the germline V gene. V lost 7 bases, J lost 5 bases, and 7 bases lay in between. The CDR3 loop spans 10 amino acids.

The chain couples TRBV27 to TRBJ2-4, with a weak D call TRBD1 (5 bases). Germline V gene lookup returns CDR1 MNHEY and CDR2 SMNVEV (reference sequence). The CDR3 spans 17 residues. The V end lost 3 bases, the J end lost 0 bases, and 15 bases lay between the germline ends. CDR3 protein: CASSFRLTVVAKNIQYF. The CDR3 nucleotides are TGTGCCAGCAGTTTTAGGCTGACAGTAGTAGCCAAAAACATTCAGTACTTC.

The chain recombines TRBV25-1 with TRBJ2-7; 8 bases match TRBD2. This CDR3 has 13 amino acids. Per germline, CDR1 MGHDK and CDR2 SYGVNS. V lost 5 bases to trimming and J lost 7 bases; unmatched junction nucleotides: 7. This CDR3 is CASSNGLAAEQYF. In nucleotides, the CDR3 is TGTGCCAGCAGTAACGGACTAGCAGCAGAGCAGTACTTC.

This clone was seen more than once but under ten times. The chain links TRBV29-1 to TRBJ1-4; D perhaps matches TRBD1 (5 bases). This CDR3 has 13 amino acids. Germline values: CDR1 SQVTM, CDR2 ANQGSEA. Deletions cut 7 bases from V and 7 bases from J, with 16 bases between. CDR3 loop: CSAYPGSGEKLFF. In DNA, the CDR3 is TGCAGCGCCTATCCAGGGTCGGGTGAAAAACTGTTTTTT.

The table lists this clone with a few counts. As DNA, the CDR3 is TGCGCCAGCAGCCAAGATACGGCTAGGGTTTACAATGAGCAGTTCTTC. Translated: CASSQDTARVYNEQFF. The gene calls are TRBV4-1 and TRBJ2-1; D ambiguous. V lost 0 bases and J 4 bases, leaving 13 bases between the germline ends. The CDR3 contains 16 residues. Germline CDR1 MGHRA, CDR2 YSYEKL.

V usage is TRBV30 and J usage is TRBJ2-4; D may be TRBD1 (6 bases). V shed 0 bases and J shed 9 bases, with 21 bases lying between them. This CDR3 comprises 16 residues. Germline CDR1 and CDR2: GTSNPN and SVGIG (reference sequence). Here the CDR3 reads CAWSVGHSYETGIQYF. In DNA form, the CDR3 reads TGTGCCTGGAGTGTGGGACACTCTTACGAAACGGGCATTCAGTACTTC.

This clone appeared a few times. The chain joins TRBV7-9 to TRBJ2-3; no definite D call. Per the germline V gene, CDR1 is SEHNR and CDR2 is FQNEAQ (reference sequence). The CDR3 contains 15 residues. Trimming pared 2 bases from V and 2 bases from J, leaving 11 bases between. Here the CDR3 reads CASSLTAEDTDTQYF. DNA of the CDR3: TGTGCCAGCAGCTTAACGGCTGAGGACACAGATACGCAGTATTTT. Looking up the rest from reference TRBV7-9 and TRBJ2-3 gives the full variable domain: DTGVSQNPRHKITKRGQNVTFRCDPISEHNRLYWYRQTLGQGPEFLTYFQNEAQLEKSRLLSDRFSAERPKGSFSTLEIQRTEQGDSAMYLCASSLTAEDTDTQYFGPGTRLTVL.

V and J are TRBV30 and TRBJ2-1; D is undetermined. This CDR3 region has 11 residues. Germline V gene data show CDR1 as GTSNPN and CDR2 as SVGIG (reference sequence). This chain's CDR3 is CTTSSYNEQFF. CDR3 nucleotide sequence: TGTACCACCAGCTCCTACAATGAGCAGTTCTTC.

This clone turned up a few times. V usage is TRBV7-2 and J usage is TRBJ2-1; 11 nucleotides match TRBD2. The CDR3 extends over 15 amino acids. The germline V gene has CDR1 SGHTA and CDR2 FQGNSA. The trim removed 4 bases at V and 9 bases at J, leaving 8 bases unmatched. The CDR3 protein is CASSYPLAGDSEQFF. For the CDR3, the DNA is TGTGCCAGCAGCTATCCACTAGCGGGAGATAGTGAGCAGTTCTTC.

Of note for this clone: Distinct nucleotide sequences in the sample also encode this CDR3. The chain links TRBV5-1 to TRBJ2-7; perhaps TRBD1 as D (6 bases). Germline V gene data show CDR1 as SGHRS and CDR2 as YFSETQ. Trimming removed 0 bases at V and 0 bases at J, with 13 bases between. CDR3 length: 16 amino acids. The CDR3 is CASSLAGQGSSYEQYF. The CDR3 nucleotides read TGCGCCAGCAGCTTGGCCGGGCAGGGGAGCTCCTACGAGCAGTACTTC.

With respect to this clone: Other DNA sequences within the sample encode an identical CDR3. V is TRBV30 and J is TRBJ2-7, with unresolved D. V was trimmed by 3 bases and J by 2 bases, leaving 8 bases between them. CDR3 size: 12 residues. Germline V gene sequence: CDR1 GTSNPN, CDR2 SVGIG (reference sequence). The CDR3 reads CAWSLGAYEQYF. The CDR3 DNA reads TGTGCCTGGAGCCTAGGAGCCTACGAGCAGTACTTC.

This clone has more than one count but fewer than ten. The chain employs TRBV7-8 and TRBJ2-5, with TRBD2 matching over 11 bases. Germline trimming cut 5 bases from V and 7 bases from J; bases unmatched to any gene: 9. Germline V gene sequence: CDR1 SGHVS, CDR2 FQNEAQ. CDR3 length: 15 residues. Here the CDR3 reads CASSLIAGGSWTQYF. The DNA for the CDR3 is TGTGCCAGCAGCCTAATAGCGGGGGGGTCCTGGACCCAGTACTTC.

This clone was seen a few times. This rearrangement joins TRBV29-1 to TRBJ1-4; D is uncertain. The CDR3 loop spans 13 amino acids. Trimming took off 5 bases at V and 5 bases at J, with 12 bases between the two ends. Germline CDR1 is SQVTM and CDR2 is ANQGSEA. The CDR3 nucleotides are TGCAGCGTTCAACGCGCTGTGAATGAAAAACTGTTTTTT. This codes for CSVQRAVNEKLFF.

The rearrangement uses TRBV5-1 and TRBJ2-5, with 11 bases fitting TRBD2. The CDR3 is 16 residues long. V was pared by 3 bases and J by 4 bases, with 8 bases of the junction left unmatched. Germline V gene sequence: CDR1 SGHRS, CDR2 YFSETQ. The CDR3 spells CASSSANGLAGETQYF. CDR3 in DNA: TGCGCCAGCAGCTCGGCTAACGGACTAGCGGGAGAGACCCAGTACTTC.

Only a few counts were recorded for this clone. The chain couples TRBV14 to TRBJ2-2; weak D call: TRBD2 (7 bases). The V end lost 3 bases, the J end lost 6 bases, and 17 bases lay between the germline ends. Germline assignment: CDR1 SGHDN and CDR2 FVKESK. This CDR3 is 16 amino acids long. This chain's CDR3 is CASSQSGGLVSGELFF. As DNA, the CDR3 is TGTGCCAGCAGCCAGTCCGGGGGGCTCGTCTCCGGGGAGCTGTTTTTT.

The chain has TRBV28 and TRBJ1-1, with unresolved D. This CDR3 region has 13 residues. CDR1 and CDR2 from the germline V gene are MDHEN and SYDVKM. Trimming removed 6 bases from V and 8 bases from J, with 16 bases in between. The chain's CDR3 is CASSFGLTEEAFF. In DNA form, the CDR3 reads TGTGCCAGCAGCTTCGGCCTGACGGAGGAAGCTTTCTTT. Based on the CDR3 plus reference TRBV28 and TRBJ1-1, the full variable domain is DVKVTQSSRYLVKRTGEKVFLECVQDMDHENMFWYRQDPGLGLRLIYFSYDVKMKEKGDIPEGYSVSREKKERFSLILESASTNQTSMYLCASSFGLTEEAFFGQGTRLTVV.

The sample holds a few counts of this clone. The chain joins TRBV6-1 to TRBJ1-5; 7 nucleotides agree with TRBD1. V was pared by 5 bases and J by 5 bases, with 3 bases of the junction left unmatched. CDR1 and CDR2 (germline): MNHNS, SASEGT. The CDR3 runs to 13 residues. CDR3 protein: CASSPGTDQPQHF. Here the CDR3 DNA reads TGTGCCAGCAGTCCCGGGACAGATCAGCCCCAGCATTTT.

This clone has a handful of counts. The rearrangement joins TRBV19 to TRBJ2-5; D gene ambiguous. Trimming removed 5 bases at V and 5 bases at J, with 15 bases between. CDR3 length equals 14 residues. CDR1 LNHDA and CDR2 SQIVND come from the germline V gene (reference sequence). This CDR3 is CASSETASGETQYF. The CDR3 DNA is TGTGCCAGTAGTGAGACTGCTTCGGGCGAGACCCAGTACTTC.

V gene TRBV30 combines with J gene TRBJ1-3, with 9 bases identical to TRBD1. V lost 8 bases, J lost 0 bases, and 2 bases stayed unmatched. The CDR3 covers 13 residues. The V gene's germline CDR1 is GTSNPN and CDR2 SVGIG (reference sequence). CDR3 residues: CAGTGLSGNTIYF. The DNA for the CDR3 is TGTGCCGGGACAGGGCTCTCTGGAAACACCATATATTTT.

V and J are TRBV7-9 and TRBJ2-2, with 11 bases aligning to TRBD2. CDR1 is SEHNR and CDR2 is FQNEAQ in the germline V gene (reference sequence). Germline trimming cut 5 bases from V and 6 bases from J; bases unmatched to any gene: 8. The CDR3 contains 16 residues. The CDR3 nucleotides read TGTGCCAGCAGCGCACTAGCGGGAGTTTTGGCCGGGGAGCTGTTTTTT. It translates to CASSALAGVLAGELFF. The variable domain in full, completed from reference TRBV7-9 and TRBJ2-2, reads DTGVSQNPRHKITKRGQNVTFRCDPISEHNRLYWYRQTLGQGPEFLTYFQNEAQLEKSRLLSDRFSAERPKGSFSTLEIQRTEQGDSAMYLCASSALAGVLAGELFFGEGSRLTVL.

This clone has only a few counts. V usage is TRBV30 and J usage is TRBJ1-2, with D hard to call. V shed 0 bases and J shed 7 bases, with 12 bases lying between them. This CDR3 is built from 13 residues. Per the germline V gene, CDR1 is GTSNPN and CDR2 is SVGIG (reference sequence). The CDR3 is CAWSVRTAGGYTF. CDR3 nucleotide sequence: TGTGCCTGGAGTGTACGTACGGCGGGTGGCTACACCTTC.

Here the CDR3 DNA reads TGTGCCAGCAGCCTTCTAGCAGAGGGCGGTGGGGAGCTGTTTTTT. This gives the protein CASSLLAEGGGELFF. The chain uses TRBV5-4 and TRBJ2-2; D perhaps matches TRBD2 (5 bases). The length of the CDR3 is 15 residues. Germline-derived CDR1 and CDR2 are SGHNT and YYREEE (reference sequence). Trimming took 4 bases from V and 8 from J, leaving 18 bases between them.

With regard to this clone: This sample also contains other DNA sequences that code for the same CDR3. V usage is TRBV18 and J usage is TRBJ2-1; D is undetermined. This CDR3 is 12 amino acids long. Trimming shortened V by 0 bases and J by 8 bases, and 5 bases separated the two germline ends. Germline V gene data show CDR1 as KGHSH and CDR2 as LQKENI. The CDR3 DNA reads TGTGCCAGCTCACCACCTGGCTATGAGCAGTTCTTC. This gives the protein CASSPPGYEQFF.

A word on this clone: The same CDR3 also results from other DNA sequences found in this sample. The chain links TRBV30 to TRBJ2-1, with 14 bases fitting TRBD2. Germline V gene sequence: CDR1 GTSNPN, CDR2 SVGIG (reference sequence). There are 16 residues in the CDR3. V dropped 2 bases and J dropped 4; count of bases not matched to a gene: 4. CDR3 loop: CAWSRGLAGGYNEQFF. CDR3 DNA sequence: TGTGCCTGGAGTCGCGGACTAGCGGGAGGATACAATGAGCAGTTCTTC.